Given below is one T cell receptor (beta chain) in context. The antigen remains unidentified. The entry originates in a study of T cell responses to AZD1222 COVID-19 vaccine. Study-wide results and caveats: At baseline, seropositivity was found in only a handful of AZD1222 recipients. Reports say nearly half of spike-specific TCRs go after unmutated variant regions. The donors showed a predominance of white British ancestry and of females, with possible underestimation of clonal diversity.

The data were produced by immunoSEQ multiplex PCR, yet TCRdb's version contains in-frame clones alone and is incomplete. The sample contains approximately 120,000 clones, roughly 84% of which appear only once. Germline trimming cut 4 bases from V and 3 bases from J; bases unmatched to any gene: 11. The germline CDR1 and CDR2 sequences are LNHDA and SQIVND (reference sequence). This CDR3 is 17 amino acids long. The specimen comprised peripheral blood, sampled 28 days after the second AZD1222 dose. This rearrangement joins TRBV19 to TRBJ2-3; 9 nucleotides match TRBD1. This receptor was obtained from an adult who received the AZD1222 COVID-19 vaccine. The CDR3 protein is CASSTLRDRVRTDTQYF. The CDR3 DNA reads TGTGCCAGTAGTACACTCCGGGACAGGGTCAGAACAGATACGCAGTATTTT.